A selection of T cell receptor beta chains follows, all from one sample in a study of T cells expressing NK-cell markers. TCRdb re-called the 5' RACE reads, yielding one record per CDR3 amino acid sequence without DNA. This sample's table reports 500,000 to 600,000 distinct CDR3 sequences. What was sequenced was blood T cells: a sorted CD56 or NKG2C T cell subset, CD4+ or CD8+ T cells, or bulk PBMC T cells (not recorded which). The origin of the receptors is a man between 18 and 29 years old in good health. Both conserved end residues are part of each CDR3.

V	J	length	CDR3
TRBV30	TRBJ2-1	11	CAFSGSYEQFF
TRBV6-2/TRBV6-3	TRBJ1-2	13	CASLRDGAYGYTF
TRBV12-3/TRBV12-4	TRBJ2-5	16	CASSLNLAGTQETQYF
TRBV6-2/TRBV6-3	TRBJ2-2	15	CASTPGRQHTGELFF
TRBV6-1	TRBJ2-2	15	CASSRTGLSTGELFF
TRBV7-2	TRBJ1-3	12	CASSFDGNTIYF
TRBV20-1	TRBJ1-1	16	CSARDALDRLNTEAFF
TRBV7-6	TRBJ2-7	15	CASSPLGEESYEQYF
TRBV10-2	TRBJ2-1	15	CASRPTGDGYNEQFF
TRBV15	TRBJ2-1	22	CATSRENNEALVEIGDYNEQFF
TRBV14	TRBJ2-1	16	CASSRRRGTTYNEQFF
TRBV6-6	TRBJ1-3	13	CASSQGAGNTIYF
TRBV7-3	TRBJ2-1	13	CASSLGQENEQFF
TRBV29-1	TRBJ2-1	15	CSVLAEPSSYNEQFF
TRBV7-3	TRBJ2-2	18	CASSLPLAGDPNTGELFF
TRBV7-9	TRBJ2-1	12	CASSLEWHEQFF
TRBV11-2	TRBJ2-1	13	CASSGDWDDEQFF
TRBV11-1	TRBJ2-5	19	CASSFPEWASGKPRETQYF
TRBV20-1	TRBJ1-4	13	CSAPFRNGEKLFF
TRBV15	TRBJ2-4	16	CATSHRQGSDKNIQYF
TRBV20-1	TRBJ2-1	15	CSATTPGLDDNEQFF
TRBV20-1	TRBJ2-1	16	CSARHPPSGMVGEQFF
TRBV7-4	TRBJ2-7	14	CASSSFSLSLEQYF
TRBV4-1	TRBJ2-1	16	CASSQDPGPPYNEQFF
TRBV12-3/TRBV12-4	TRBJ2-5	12	CASSLLTETQYF
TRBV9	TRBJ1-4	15	CASSASMGADEKLFF
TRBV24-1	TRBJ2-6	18	CATSVYGRGYSGANVLTF
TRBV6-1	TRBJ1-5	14	CASRKGGANQPQHF
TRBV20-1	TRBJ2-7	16	CSASLAGRGHSYEQYF
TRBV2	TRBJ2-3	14	CASRPGLDTDTQYF
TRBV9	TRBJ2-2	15	CASSVDPRDTGELFF
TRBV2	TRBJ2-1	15	CASRIELSSYNEQFF
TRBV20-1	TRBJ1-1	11	CSARDEREAFF
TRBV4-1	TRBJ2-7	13	CASSQRISYEQYF
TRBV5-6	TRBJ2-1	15	CASSLPGLSGYEQFF
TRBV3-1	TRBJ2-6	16	CASSPSRTSGANVLTF
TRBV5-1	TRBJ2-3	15	CASSFIGQVTDTQYF
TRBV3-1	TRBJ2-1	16	CASSQVLAGGPSEQFF
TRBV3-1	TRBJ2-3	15	CASSPRGPSTDTQYF
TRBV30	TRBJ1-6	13	CAWGQGANSPLHF
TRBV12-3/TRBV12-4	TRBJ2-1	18	CASSVEGISSSSYNEQFF
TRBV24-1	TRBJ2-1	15	CATSSEDGGYNEQFF